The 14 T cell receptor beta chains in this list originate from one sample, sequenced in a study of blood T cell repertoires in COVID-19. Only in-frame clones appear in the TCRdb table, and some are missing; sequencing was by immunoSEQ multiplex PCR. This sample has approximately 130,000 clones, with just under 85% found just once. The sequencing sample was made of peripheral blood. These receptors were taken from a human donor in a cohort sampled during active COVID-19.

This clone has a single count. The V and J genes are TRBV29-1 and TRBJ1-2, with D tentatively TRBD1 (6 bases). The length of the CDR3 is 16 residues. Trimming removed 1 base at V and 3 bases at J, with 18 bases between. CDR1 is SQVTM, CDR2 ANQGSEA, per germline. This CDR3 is CSVEVPPGQTDYGYTF. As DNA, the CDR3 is TGCAGCGTTGAAGTACCGCCCGGACAGACAGACTATGGCTACACCTTC.

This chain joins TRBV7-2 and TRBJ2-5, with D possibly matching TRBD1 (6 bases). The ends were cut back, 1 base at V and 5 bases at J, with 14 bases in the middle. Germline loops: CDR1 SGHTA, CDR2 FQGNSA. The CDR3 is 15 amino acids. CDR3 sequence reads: CASSLVAGARETQYF. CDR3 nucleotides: TGTGCCAGCAGCTTAGTTGCAGGGGCCAGGGAGACCCAGTACTTC.

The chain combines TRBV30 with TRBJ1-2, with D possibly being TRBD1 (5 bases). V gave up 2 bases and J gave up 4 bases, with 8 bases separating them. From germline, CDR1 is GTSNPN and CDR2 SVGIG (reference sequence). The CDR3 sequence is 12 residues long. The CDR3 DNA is TGTGCCTGGAGTCGACAGAGCTATGGCTACACCTTC. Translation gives CAWSRQSYGYTF.

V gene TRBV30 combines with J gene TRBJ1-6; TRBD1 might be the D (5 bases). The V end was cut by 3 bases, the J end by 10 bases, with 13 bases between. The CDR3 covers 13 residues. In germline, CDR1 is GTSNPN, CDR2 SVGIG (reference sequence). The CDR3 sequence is CAWRDRRASPLHF. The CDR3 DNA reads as TGTGCCTGGAGAGACCGCAGGGCCTCACCCCTCCACTTT.

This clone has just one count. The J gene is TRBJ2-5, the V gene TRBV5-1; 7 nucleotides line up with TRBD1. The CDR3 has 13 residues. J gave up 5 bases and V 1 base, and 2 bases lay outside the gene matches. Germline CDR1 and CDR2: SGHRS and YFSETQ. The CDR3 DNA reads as TGCGCCAGCAGCTTGTCAGGGGGTGAGACCCAGTACTTC. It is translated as CASSLSGGETQYF.

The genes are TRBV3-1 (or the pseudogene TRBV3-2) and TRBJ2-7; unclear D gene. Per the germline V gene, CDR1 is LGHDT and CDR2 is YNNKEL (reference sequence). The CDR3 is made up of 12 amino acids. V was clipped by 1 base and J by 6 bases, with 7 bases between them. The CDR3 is CASSQVRSEQYF. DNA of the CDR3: TGTGCCAGCAGCCAAGTGAGGAGCGAGCAGTACTTC.

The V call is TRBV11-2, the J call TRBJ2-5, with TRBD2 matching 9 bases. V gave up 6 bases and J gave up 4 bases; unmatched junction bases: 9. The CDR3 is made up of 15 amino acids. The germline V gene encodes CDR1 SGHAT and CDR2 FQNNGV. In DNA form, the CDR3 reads TGTGCCAGCAGTTTTCGCGGGGGGGCGGGAGAGACCCAGTACTTC. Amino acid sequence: CASSFRGGAGETQYF.

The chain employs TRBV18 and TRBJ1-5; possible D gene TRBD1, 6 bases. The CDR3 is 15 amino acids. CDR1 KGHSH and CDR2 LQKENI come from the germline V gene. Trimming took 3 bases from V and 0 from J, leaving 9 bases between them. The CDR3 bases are TGTGCCAGCTCACCCCAGGGGTATAGCAATCAGCCCCAGCATTTT. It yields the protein CASSPQGYSNQPQHF.

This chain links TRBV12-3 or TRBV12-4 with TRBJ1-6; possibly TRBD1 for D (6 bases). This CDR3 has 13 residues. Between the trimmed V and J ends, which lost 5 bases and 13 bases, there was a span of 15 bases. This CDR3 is CASSRTADRPLHF. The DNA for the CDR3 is TGTGCCAGCAGTCGGACAGCCGATCGGCCCCTCCACTTT.

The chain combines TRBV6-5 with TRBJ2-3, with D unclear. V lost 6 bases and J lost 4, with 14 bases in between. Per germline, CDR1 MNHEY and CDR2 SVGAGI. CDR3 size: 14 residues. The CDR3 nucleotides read TGTGCCAGCAGCCCGACCCCGCGGCCAGATACGCAGTATTTT. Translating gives CASSPTPRPDTQYF.

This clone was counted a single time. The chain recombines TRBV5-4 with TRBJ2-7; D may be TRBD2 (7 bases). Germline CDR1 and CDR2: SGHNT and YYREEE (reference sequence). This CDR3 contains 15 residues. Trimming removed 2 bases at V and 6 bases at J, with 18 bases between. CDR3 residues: CASSFIGGGTVEQYF. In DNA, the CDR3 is TGTGCCAGCAGCTTCATCGGCGGGGGCACCGTCGAGCAGTACTTC.

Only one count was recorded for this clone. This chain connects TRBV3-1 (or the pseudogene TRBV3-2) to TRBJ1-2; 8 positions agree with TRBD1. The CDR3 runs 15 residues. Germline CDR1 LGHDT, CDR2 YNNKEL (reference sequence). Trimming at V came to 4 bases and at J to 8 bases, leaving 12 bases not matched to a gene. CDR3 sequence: CASSRQGQGSGGYTF. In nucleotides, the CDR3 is TGTGCCAGCAGCCGGCAAGGACAGGGCAGTGGCGGCTACACCTTC.

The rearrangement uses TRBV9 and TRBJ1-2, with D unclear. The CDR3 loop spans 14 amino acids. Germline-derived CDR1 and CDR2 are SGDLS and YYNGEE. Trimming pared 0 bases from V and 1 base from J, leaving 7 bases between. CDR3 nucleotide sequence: TGTGCCAGCAGCGTAGGTAACAATAACTATGGCTACACCTTC. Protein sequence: CASSVGNNNYGYTF.

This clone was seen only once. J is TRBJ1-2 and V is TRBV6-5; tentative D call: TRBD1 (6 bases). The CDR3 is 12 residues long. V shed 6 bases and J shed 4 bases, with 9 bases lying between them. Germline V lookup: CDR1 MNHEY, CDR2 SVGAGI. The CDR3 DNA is TGTGCCAGCAGACAGGGATTCTATGGCTACACCTTC. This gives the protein CASRQGFYGYTF.